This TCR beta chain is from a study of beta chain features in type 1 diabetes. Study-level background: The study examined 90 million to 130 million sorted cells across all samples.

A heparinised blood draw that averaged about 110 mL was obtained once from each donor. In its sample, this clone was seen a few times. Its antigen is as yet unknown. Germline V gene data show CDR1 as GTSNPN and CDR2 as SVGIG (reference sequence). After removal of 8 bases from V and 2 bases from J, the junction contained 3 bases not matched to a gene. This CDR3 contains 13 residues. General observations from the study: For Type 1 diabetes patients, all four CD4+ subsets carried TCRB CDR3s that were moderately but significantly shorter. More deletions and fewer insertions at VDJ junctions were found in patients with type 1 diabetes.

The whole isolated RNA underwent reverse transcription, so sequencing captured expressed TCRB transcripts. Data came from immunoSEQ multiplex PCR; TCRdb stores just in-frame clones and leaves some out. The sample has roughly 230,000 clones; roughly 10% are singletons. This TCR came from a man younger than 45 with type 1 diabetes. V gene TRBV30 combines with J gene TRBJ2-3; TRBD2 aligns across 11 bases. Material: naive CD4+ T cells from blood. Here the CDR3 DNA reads TGTGCCAGTAGCGGGGGGGACACAGATACGCAGTATTTT. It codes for CASSGGDTDTQYF.